Included here is one T cell receptor beta chain sequence, with context. Which antigen it targets is not known. It has no much larger one-base neighbor in the sample; base qualities were not kept. The data stem from a study of cytomegalovirus exposure and HLA in healthy donors (dated 2017 in TCRdb). Regarding the complete study: An earlier analysis of several hundred of the donors reported 250 to 300 Gb of sequence data and 100 million to 130 million unique TCR beta sequences from 190 million or so T cells. Class I and class II HLA loci were covered by the typing at four-digit resolution. The T cell repertoires of about 700 subjects were profiled by immunosequencing and related to cytomegalovirus serostatus. Donor age, sex, ethnicity and CMV serostatus were compiled alongside the repertoire data. Rather than using new phenotypic data, the later analysis identified candidate immune exposures from TCR beta sequences and from how often those sequences occurred across donors. The genetic ancestry cluster associated with self-reported Caucasian donors included about 84% of the 398 genotyped donors. An early release that covered some 630 HLA-typed donors contained about 300 gigabases of sequencing data and approximately 85 million unique TCR sequences. To decide whether each TCR beta V gene segment behaved as functional or pseudogenic, an earlier analysis of approximately 590 of the donors relied on high-throughput TCR beta sequencing. On average, roughly 250,000 unique TCR beta nucleotide sequences were sequenced per donor among roughly 430 genotyped donors of the cohort, with 15% to 20% of those sequences being non-productive. In a later analysis, previously published TCR beta repertoires from 500 to 750 donors were re-analyzed and high-resolution HLA genotyping was added so that TCR occurrence patterns could be studied. Five DR-DQ haplotypes were treated as single units for association and clustering because of strong linkage in the cohort. All discovery cohort repertoires had been generated on a single sequencing platform. In a later genetic analysis, genome-wide SNP genotypes for about 55% of the roughly 670 donors were used, and that subset was treated as a discovery cohort. The study was designed to test whether signatures of past pathogen exposure could be identified by cataloging public T cell receptors. A separate validation cohort of some 130 different subjects was used in addition to the 666-subject first cohort. To predict cytomegalovirus infection status, the study combined high-throughput TCR immunosequencing, statistical association of individual TCRs with disease status, and machine learning. The number of donors typed differed by locus, with about 620-630 for A, B, C, DRB1 and DQB1, 522 for DQA1, over 600 for DPA1, and approximately 470 for DPB1.

The cohort comprised approximately 700 healthy bone marrow donors. At the time of sampling, every cohort member was nominally healthy, though immune exposures that went unrecorded were likely present. The donor tested CMV seropositive, placing the donor among the 250 to 350 seropositive members of the cohort. A peripheral blood sample was collected from each donor, and TCR beta sequencing was performed on peripheral blood mononuclear cells. The Qiagen DNeasy Blood Extraction Kit was used to extract genomic DNA from the blood cell samples. Libraries were prepared through the immunoSEQ multiplex PCR assay. For the multiplex PCR, a mixture combining 60 forward primers for TCR Vbeta segments and 13 reverse primers for TCR Jbeta segments was used. Amplification of the CDR3 region of rearranged TCR beta genes was performed with a multiplex PCR assay on genomic DNA. Amplified TCR beta libraries were sequenced as 87-base-pair reads on the Illumina HiSeq System. The study's own analysis went as follows. A later analysis counted approximately 84 million unique TCR beta chains across the 650 to 800 repertoires, and 10 million to 11 million of these chains were shared by at least two donors. Raw reads were error-corrected and collapsed into unique sequences by a nearest-neighbor algorithm in which closely related sequences were merged to remove PCR and sequencing errors. V, D and J gene segments were assigned by aligning CDR3 sequences to IMGT reference sequences. For a sequence to be retained, a match of at least six nucleotides to both a V gene segment and a J gene segment was required. A rearrangement counted as productive if the CDR3 had no stop codons and remained in frame with V and J, and every other rearrangement counted as non-productive. Following IMGT convention, CDR3 was defined as the stretch from the second conserved V-encoded cysteine to the conserved J-encoded phenylalanine. The earlier analysis of about 610 of the donors excluded any sequence lacking an unambiguous match to a single V gene segment. An earlier analysis of several hundred of the donors called V segments functional above 56.7% productive rearrangements and segregating when the between-donor standard deviation exceeded 5%. A statistical classification framework was developed to diagnose cytomegalovirus status using the catalog of TCR beta chain sequences. In a later analysis, V and J genes were assigned by comparing TCR nucleotide sequences against IMGT/GENE-DB human TR gene sequences. A later analysis assigned CDR3 sequences and most-parsimonious VDJ recombination scenarios with the TCRdist pipeline. In a later analysis, each TCR beta chain was defined by its CDR3 amino acid sequence together with its V-gene family, and reads without a unique V-gene family were excluded. In a later analysis, 450 to 600 highly shared, low-generation-probability nucleotide sequences were removed to address suspected cross-contamination and a sequencing artifact. For each public chain, a later analysis derived a clonal expansion index from normalized ranks of inferred template counts within each repertoire. In a later analysis, generation probabilities were computed using a VDJ recombination model fitted to out-of-frame rearrangements, and the results were checked against IGoR. A later analysis scored TCR-TCR, TCR-HLA and TCR-CMV co-occurrence with hypergeometric tests, applying a repertoire-size bias correction to TCR pairs. In a later analysis, false discovery rates were estimated by permuting HLA or CMV assignments 20 times. A later analysis grouped co-occurring TCRs with DBSCAN, adding TCRdist sequence similarity when clustering within HLA-allele-positive subsets. Repertoires with fewer than 30,000 or more than 120,000 public chains, plus five repertoires with anomalous nucleotide sharing, were excluded from co-occurrence clustering. TCRdb took this table from immuneACCESS and kept in-frame rearrangements with V and J called. Such tables lack part of the clones; where checked against another copy, unresolved V genes explain under half of the gap, and the rest is unexplained. That table supplies the V and J calls and clone size; D and trimming were determined from the DNA. This sample is represented by about 67,000 clones; 85% to 90% of them were singletons. The top ten clones comprise over 10% of the sample.

Taken from the germline V gene, the CDR1 and CDR2 loops are SGHRS and YFSETQ. Spanning cysteine to phenylalanine, the CDR3 consists of 14 amino acids. Left in the record is the CDR3 DNA by itself, 42 bases read in frame from the first base. Trimming removed 3 bases from V and 4 bases from J, leaving 13 bases between the germline ends. The study at large found these results: A later analysis found that TCR association rates varied across HLA loci, with DRB1 alleles showing the most associated TCRs and HLA-C alleles the fewest. Specific HLA alleles were associated with about 17,000 TCR beta sequences at a false discovery rate of 0.05 in a later analysis. In both the original and validation cohorts, the classifier was reported to diagnose cytomegalovirus status with high specificity and sensitivity. A later analysis reported that several top co-occurrence clusters appeared linked to parvovirus B19, influenza, CMV and Epstein-Barr virus. It was suggested by the authors that the approach could potentially be generalized to other disease states and immunological phenotypes. For the cohort, immune exposure information was limited to CMV serostatus. Across donors, most TCR sequences were observed very rarely, whereas some public TCRs were present in many individuals. Strong co-occurrence of HLA alleles, especially DR and DQ, made assigning TCR associations to individual alleles difficult. Compared with the approximately 670-donor mean, donors in an Asian-associated ancestry cluster had fewer N-insertions in productive TCRs, according to a later genetic analysis. In this cohort, only TCR beta chains were sequenced, and detectable features were limited by the absence of alpha or paired-chain data. The study gave a list of 150 to 200 TCR beta chains associated with cytomegalovirus. Presence/absence analyses assumed roughly uniform sequencing depth across donors, an assumption that may not hold. In a later analysis, HLA-associated TCR beta chains showed more clonal expansion and lower generation probabilities than non-associated chains that were equally common. Linkage disequilibrium might explain the correlated functional status among segregating V segments, but an unknown experimental factor could not be ruled out. In vitro tests confirmed that three of the cytomegalovirus-associated TCR beta chains recognize cytomegalovirus antigens. Because counts were too low, roughly 17 rarely observed V segments, including chromosome 9 orphons, were left out of the earlier analysis of over 550 of the donors. Because the 87-base-pair reads could not distinguish some IMGT-functional V segments, including TRBV6-2 and TRBV6-3, those segments were excluded. A later genetic analysis associated a missense DCLRE1C variant with V-gene and J-gene trimming of TCR beta chains, and an independent cohort replicated the association. A further reported finding was that TCR beta sequences accurately predicted the HLA-A and HLA-B alleles for most subjects in the first cohort. In an earlier analysis of fewer than 700 of the donors, most TCR beta V segments appeared in productive rearrangements about 87% or about 30% of the time, broadly matching IMGT annotations. The sequencing pipeline was judged likely to have produced a cluster of highly shared sequence variants as a technical artifact. According to a later analysis, most CMV-associated TCR beta chains appeared to be HLA-restricted, and the HLA associations seemed to be driven largely by CMV exposure. HLA typing was unavailable for some donors at each locus, so association tests used only the typed subset.

Here the chain combines TRBV5-1 and TRBJ1-1; TRBD1 might be the D gene, on 5 matching bases. The sample consisted of PBMCs. The TCR sequence derives from a woman aged 25 to 39 in good health and CMV-seropositive. The CDR3 amino acid sequence is: CASSSLQGGTEAFF. The DNA is TGCGCCAGCAGCTCCTTGCAGGGTGGCACTGAAGCTTTCTTT.